A single sample is the source of the 27 T cell receptor beta chains below, sequenced in a study of cytomegalovirus exposure and HLA in healthy donors. The PCR was carried out with 60 Vbeta primers and 13 Jbeta primers. Clones were read by immunoSEQ multiplex PCR, and TCRdb kept only the in-frame ones, dropping some. The profile shows tens of thousands of clones, around three fifths of them singletons. Sequencing was done on a sample of PBMCs. The receptors come from a human donor in good health.

The chain uses TRBV5-6 and TRBJ1-1, with a weak D call TRBD1 (5 bases). Looked up from germline, CDR1 is SGHDT and CDR2 is YYEEEE. The CDR3 extends over 14 amino acids. The ends were cut back, 3 bases at V and 5 bases at J, with 14 bases in the middle. The CDR3 loop reads CASSWGRGWTEAFF. The CDR3 DNA sequence: TGTGCCAGCAGCTGGGGTCGGGGGTGGACTGAAGCTTTCTTT.

The chain links TRBV7-8 to TRBJ1-4; 7 bases align to TRBD1. V dropped 5 bases and J dropped 8; count of bases not matched to a gene: 14. CDR3 length: 16 amino acids. Per germline, CDR1 SGHVS and CDR2 FQNEAQ. CDR3 nucleotides: TGTGCCAGCAGCCTAAAACCGACAGGGAGATACGAAAAACTGTTTTTT. Translation gives CASSLKPTGRYEKLFF.

The rearrangement links TRBV9 to TRBJ1-2; D unresolved. This CDR3 spans 15 amino acids. Germline values: CDR1 SGDLS, CDR2 YYNGEE. Trimming took 2 bases from V and 0 from J, leaving 11 bases between them. The CDR3 protein is CASSVSGATNYGYTF. The CDR3 nucleotides read TGTGCCAGCAGCGTTTCGGGTGCGACTAACTATGGCTACACCTTC.

This rearrangement joins TRBV7-2 to TRBJ2-7; possibly TRBD2 for D (7 bases). V shed 5 bases and J shed 7 bases, with 18 bases lying between them. The CDR3 has 14 residues. Looked up from germline, CDR1 is SGHTA and CDR2 is FQGNSA. The CDR3 region is CASSPRGGIGEQYF. CDR3 DNA sequence: TGTGCCAGCAGCCCACGCGGGGGCATTGGGGAGCAGTACTTC.

This clone was observed a handful of times. The CDR3 reads CASSISDGGLGYTF. As DNA, the CDR3 is TGTGCCAGTAGTATATCCGACGGGGGTCTCGGCTACACCTTC. The chain carries TRBV19 and TRBJ1-2; D perhaps matches TRBD1 (5 bases). Germline CDR1 reads LNHDA; CDR2 reads SQIVND (reference sequence). The CDR3 sequence is 14 residues long. Deletions cut 2 bases from V and 8 bases from J, with 15 bases between. The variable domain in full, with the rest retrieved from reference TRBV19 and TRBJ1-2, is DGGITQSPKYLFRKEGQNVTLSCEQNLNHDAMYWYRQDPGQGLRLIYYSQIVNDFQKGDIAEGYSVSREKKESFPLTVTSAQKNPTAFYLCASSISDGGLGYTFGSGTRLTVV.

The chain recombines TRBV5-8 with TRBJ2-2, with TRBD2 matching over 13 bases. CDR3 length: 19 amino acids. The V and J ends lost 3 bases and 1 base, in that order; junction bases with no gene match: 9. Germline V lookup: CDR1 SGHTS, CDR2 YDEGEE. Here the CDR3 reads CASSSLAGGLSLNTGELFF. The CDR3, as DNA: TGTGCCAGCAGCTCACTAGCGGGGGGGCTATCTTTGAACACCGGGGAGCTGTTTTTT. The full variable domain, completed using reference TRBV5-8 and TRBJ2-2, is EAGVTQSPTHLIKTRGQQATLRCSPISGHTSVYWYQQALGLGLQFLLWYDEGEERNRGNFPPRFSGRQFPNYSSELNVNALELEDSALYLCASSSLAGGLSLNTGELFFGEGSRLTVL.

The rearrangement links TRBV29-1 to TRBJ1-1; D is undetermined. V was cut by 2 bases and J by 1 base, with 8 bases left in between. The V gene's germline CDR1 is SQVTM and CDR2 ANQGSEA. The CDR3 totals 13 residues. The CDR3 sequence: CSVEPRQNTEAFF. In DNA form, the CDR3 reads TGCAGCGTTGAACCTCGACAGAACACTGAAGCTTTCTTT.

The CDR3 loop is CASSYGMYNEQFF. CDR3 coding DNA: TGTGCCAGCAGTTACGGCATGTACAATGAGCAGTTCTTC. The chain recombines TRBV6-5 with TRBJ2-1, with D unresolved. Trimming took off 2 bases at V and 4 bases at J, with 6 bases between the two ends. The CDR3 runs to 13 residues. From germline, CDR1 is MNHEY and CDR2 SVGAGI.

The V and J genes are TRBV18 and TRBJ2-2, with D possibly being TRBD2 (5 bases). Per germline, CDR1 KGHSH and CDR2 LQKENI. V dropped 2 bases and J dropped 5 bases, with 12 bases sitting between them. This CDR3 has 15 residues. The CDR3 sequence: CASSPKGSKTGELFF. CDR3 nucleotides: TGTGCCAGCTCACCAAAAGGGAGTAAGACCGGGGAGCTGTTTTTT.

The V gene is TRBV11-2, the J gene TRBJ2-3; D ambiguous. The CDR3 contains 12 residues. Germline CDR1 reads SGHAT; CDR2 reads FQNNGV. V gave up 5 bases and J gave up 3 bases, with 6 bases separating them. The CDR3 is CASSHRTDTQYF. In DNA, the CDR3 is TGTGCCAGCAGCCACAGAACAGATACGCAGTATTTT.

Only a few counts were recorded for this clone. The V gene is TRBV7-9, the J gene TRBJ2-1; 7 positions match TRBD1. Losses at the gene ends were 5 bases for V and 2 bases for J; bases not matched to a gene: 9. The CDR3 is made up of 16 amino acids. Per germline, CDR1 SEHNR and CDR2 FQNEAQ (reference sequence). The CDR3 is CASSLVTGSPYNEQFF. The CDR3 DNA reads as TGTGCCAGCAGCCTCGTGACAGGGAGCCCCTACAATGAGCAGTTCTTC.

Regarding this clone: One end of the junction does not line up with germline, which may come from a read error. The chain uses TRBV7-9 and TRBJ1-6, with 7 nucleotides matching TRBD1. The germline V gene has CDR1 SEHNR and CDR2 FQNEAQ (reference sequence). The CDR3 covers 12 residues. The CDR3 here is CSSSKRDSLIHF. The DNA of the CDR3 is TGTTCCAGCAGCAAAAGGGACAGCCTAATCCACTTT.

The chain couples TRBV5-4 to TRBJ1-1; D uncertain. Germline V CDR1 and CDR2: SGHNT, YYREEE (reference sequence). CDR3 length equals 12 residues. The V end was cut by 5 bases, the J end by 4 bases, with 9 bases between. The DNA for the CDR3 is TGTGCCAGCAGGTATGGAGGCACTGAAGCTTTCTTT. Amino acid sequence: CASRYGGTEAFF. The variable domain in full, with the rest retrieved from reference TRBV5-4 and TRBJ1-1, is ETGVTQSPTHLIKTRGQQVTLRCSSQSGHNTVSWYQQALGQGPQFIFQYYREEENGRGNFPPRFSGLQFPNYSSELNVNALELDDSALYLCASRYGGTEAFFGQGTRLTVV.

This clone has more than one count but fewer than ten. One junction end disagrees with the germline gene, perhaps due to a read error. The rearrangement joins TRBV6-1 to TRBJ2-7; 8 nucleotides line up with TRBD1. CDR1 MNHNS and CDR2 SASEGT come from the germline V gene. The CDR3 runs 13 residues. CDR3 loop: CASSGGELYGQYF. The CDR3 DNA reads as TGTGCCAGTTCAGGGGGCGAACTCTACGGGCAGTACTTC.

The chain couples TRBV11-2 to TRBJ2-5; 8 nucleotides agree with TRBD1. The last part of the DNA fits TRBJ2-7 better; the J call may be wrong. The CDR3 is made up of 16 amino acids. The germline gives CDR1 SGHAT, CDR2 FQNNGV. This CDR3 is CASSPQTGVTYYEQYF. The CDR3 region has the DNA TGTGCCAGCAGCCCCCAGACAGGGGTAACTTACTACGAGCAGTACTTC.

The V call is TRBV5-8, the J call TRBJ2-5, with a possible D match to TRBD2 (6 bases). The CDR3 has 13 residues. Deletions cut 0 bases from V and 5 bases from J, with 8 bases between. CDR1 is SGHTS, CDR2 YDEGEE, per germline. DNA for the CDR3: TGTGCCAGCAGCTTGGCCGGGAGCGAGACCCAGTACTTC. It specifies CASSLAGSETQYF.

This rearrangement joins TRBV6-6 to TRBJ1-3; tentative D call: TRBD1 (5 bases). In germline, CDR1 is MNHNY, CDR2 SVGAGI (reference sequence). Trimming took 9 bases from V and 2 from J, leaving 14 bases between them. This CDR3 is built from 14 residues. The CDR3 sequence is CASDVQGTGNTIYF. CDR3 coding DNA: TGTGCCAGTGATGTCCAGGGAACTGGAAACACCATATATTTT.

In this sample, this clone turned up a few times. V gene TRBV21-1 combines with J gene TRBJ1-4; TRBD1 is the table's D call, not checked against the DNA. TRBV21-1 is designated a pseudogene. The CDR3 has 15 residues. The CDR3 nucleotides are TGTGCCAGCAGCCTGACGGAGACAGGGGGAGAAAAACTGTTTTTT. Translating it yields CASSLTETGGEKLFF.

The J gene is TRBJ2-1, the V gene TRBV5-1, with 10 bases that match TRBD1. Unmatched junction bases numbered 6, after V lost 2 bases and J lost 7 bases. CDR1 is SGHRS, CDR2 YFSETQ, per germline. The length of the CDR3 is 15 residues. The CDR3 protein is CASSFRDRGRNEQFF. In DNA, the CDR3 is TGCGCCAGCAGCTTCCGGGACAGGGGACGGAATGAGCAGTTCTTC.

The rearrangement joins TRBV30 to TRBJ2-1, with 9 bases matching TRBD1. Germline CDR1 GTSNPN, CDR2 SVGIG (reference sequence). The V segment lost 2 bases and the J segment 1 base; nucleotides outside the gene matches: 6. The CDR3 covers 16 residues. CDR3 sequence (DNA): TGTGCCTGGAGTCCCACAGGGGGCTTTTCCTACAATGAGCAGTTCTTC. Encoded protein: CAWSPTGGFSYNEQFF. The variable domain in full, completed from reference TRBV30 and TRBJ2-1, reads SQTIHQWPATLVQPVGSPLSLECTVEGTSNPNLYWYRQAAGRGLQLLFYSVGIGQISSEVPQNLSASRPQDRQFILSSKKLLLSDSGFYLCAWSPTGGFSYNEQFFGPGTRLTVL.

The chain joins TRBV5-1 to TRBJ2-7, with D maybe TRBD2 (7 bases). From germline, CDR1 is SGHRS and CDR2 YFSETQ. V was pared by 6 bases and J by 12 bases, with 16 bases between. This CDR3 is 11 amino acids long. CDR3 residues: CASKAGDTAYF. The CDR3 DNA is TGCGCCAGCAAGGCGGGGGACACCGCGTACTTC.

This rearrangement joins TRBV6-5 to TRBJ1-5, with 8 bases lining up with TRBD1. The CDR3 spans 15 residues. The junction had 0 bases not matched to a gene; V was cut back by 0 bases and J by 2 bases. Per germline, CDR1 MNHEY and CDR2 SVGAGI. The CDR3 spells CASSYSGQGNQPQHF. The CDR3 DNA sequence: TGTGCCAGCAGTTACTCGGGACAGGGCAATCAGCCCCAGCATTTT.

The CDR3 nucleotides are TGTGCCAGCAGGGCTCCCCGGGAGGCGGGCAATCAGCCCCAGCATTTT. Its translation: CASRAPREAGNQPQHF. The chain uses TRBV2 and TRBJ1-5, with unresolved D. The CDR3 length is 16 residues. CDR1 and CDR2 (germline): SNHLY, FYNNEI. Trimming removed 6 bases from V and 2 bases from J, with 17 bases in between.

In DNA, the CDR3 is TGTGCCAGCAGTGACTCCGGGACATCCTACAATGAGCAGTTCTTC. It specifies CASSDSGTSYNEQFF. The chain couples TRBV6-4 to TRBJ2-1; D is perhaps TRBD1 (6 bases). CDR1 MRHNA and CDR2 SNTAGT come from the germline V gene. The CDR3 spans 15 residues. V lost 0 bases and J lost 1, with 7 bases in between.

The rearrangement joins TRBV6-1 to TRBJ1-3, with 8 bases identical to TRBD1. Germline trimming cut 7 bases from V and 2 bases from J; bases unmatched to any gene: 4. The CDR3 is made up of 14 amino acids. Germline V gene data show CDR1 as MNHNS and CDR2 as SASEGT. The CDR3 DNA reads as TGTGCCAGCACCTTACAGGGGGCTGGAAACACCATATATTTT. Protein sequence: CASTLQGAGNTIYF.

This clone has more than one count but fewer than ten. V usage is TRBV4-1 and J usage is TRBJ1-1; 10 bases line up with TRBD1. CDR1 and CDR2 (germline): MGHRA, YSYEKL. The CDR3 totals 18 residues. Germline trimming cut 1 base from V and 1 base from J; bases unmatched to any gene: 9. The CDR3 DNA reads as TGCGCCAGCAGCCAAGGGTGGGGACAGGGGCTACGGAACACTGAAGCTTTCTTT. Protein product: CASSQGWGQGLRNTEAFF.

The chain links TRBV4-2 to TRBJ2-7, with D tentatively TRBD2 (7 bases). Trimming pared 0 bases from V and 0 bases from J, leaving 12 bases between. This CDR3 is 16 amino acids long. Germline CDR1 reads LGHNA; CDR2 reads YNFKEQ. The CDR3 spells CASSQERGAYSYEQYF. The DNA for the CDR3 is TGTGCCAGCAGCCAAGAACGGGGGGCCTACTCCTACGAGCAGTACTTC.